This is a list of T cell receptor beta chains from one sample in a study of identical twins. In TCRdb, the 5' RACE reads were re-called with MiXCR into one record per CDR3 protein. The data hold approximately 890,000 distinct CDR3 sequences, with 12% observed a single time. The data also belong to a second study, concerning yellow fever vaccine responses in identical twins.

Sample: PBMCs. The receptor set was obtained from a young woman in good health. CDR3s include the opening cysteine and the closing phenylalanine or tryptophan. The D gene is left open where the match is weak. The size field is filled for only some rows; it gives once, few, many or a size class.

size	V	D	J	CDR3	DNA
many	TRBV12-3/TRBV12-4	NA	TRBJ1-2	CASSPRGTNYGYTF	TGTGCCAGCAGCCCCCGGGGGACCAACTATGGCTACACCTTC
NA	TRBV2	TRBD2	TRBJ2-7	CASKASGRGYEQYF	TGTGCCAGCAAGGCTAGCGGGAGGGGGTACGAGCAGTACTTC
NA	TRBV28	NA	TRBJ2-1	CASRQQGGAYNEQFF	TGTGCCAGCAGACAACAGGGGGGGGCCTACAATGAGCAGTTCTTC
NA	TRBV4-1	TRBD2	TRBJ2-7	CASSHPGGTRDF	TGCGCCAGCAGCCATCCTGGGGGGACTAGGGATTTC
few	TRBV12-3/TRBV12-4	TRBD2	TRBJ2-1	CASSSWTSPDEQFF	TGTGCCAGCAGTTCCTGGACTAGTCCGGACGAGCAGTTCTTC
few	TRBV5-1	TRBD1	TRBJ1-2	CASSSAQGAGYTF	TGCGCCAGCAGCTCGGCCCAGGGGGCTGGCTACACCTTC
once	TRBV7-3	TRBD2	TRBJ2-1	CASSLGREVNEQFF	TGTGCCAGCAGCTTAGGTCGGGAGGTCAATGAGCAGTTCTTC
NA	TRBV29-1	TRBD1	TRBJ2-1	CSEGTGEANEQFF	TGCAGCGAAGGGACAGGTGAGGCCAATGAGCAGTTCTTC
few	TRBV25-1	TRBD2	TRBJ2-7	CASSAGGGEQYF	TGTGCCAGCAGTGCGGGGGGAGGTGAGCAGTACTTC
NA	TRBV28	TRBD2	TRBJ2-7	CASSRSGQFYEQYF	TGTGCCAGCAGTCGTAGCGGGCAATTCTACGAGCAGTACTTC
NA	TRBV20-1	NA	TRBJ2-1	CSARPTGREQFF	TGCAGTGCTAGACCGACTGGGCGTGAGCAGTTCTTC
NA	TRBV3-1	NA	TRBJ1-1	CASSQFRGNTEAFF	TGTGCCAGCAGCCAATTCAGGGGGAACACTGAAGCTTTCTTT
many	TRBV12-3/TRBV12-4	TRBD2	TRBJ2-6	CASSPRTSGSGANVLTF	TGTGCCAGCAGTCCCCGGACTAGCGGCTCTGGGGCCAACGTCCTGACTTTC
many	TRBV15	TRBD1	TRBJ1-5	CATSRDRWGQGLRNQPQHF	TGTGCCACCAGCAGAGATCGCTGGGGACAGGGCCTAAGGAATCAGCCCCAGCATTTT
many	TRBV28	NA	TRBJ2-7	CASSWGDSYEQYF	TGTGCCAGCAGCTGGGGTGACTCCTACGAGCAGTACTTC
NA	TRBV21-1	NA	TRBJ2-5	CASKNSGREYQETQYF	TGTGCCAGCAAGAATAGCGGGAGAGAGTACCAAGAGACCCAGTACTTC
few	TRBV7-9	NA	TRBJ2-2	CASSPYRVTNTGELFF	TGTGCCAGCAGCCCGTACAGGGTAACGAACACCGGGGAGCTGTTTTTT
NA	TRBV27	TRBD2	TRBJ2-1	CASSLRAGGPLSYNEQFF	TGTGCCAGCAGTTTACGCGCGGGGGGCCCCCTCTCCTACAATGAGCAGTTCTTC
few	TRBV10-3	NA	TRBJ2-7	CAIKGGDTYEQYF	TGTGCCATCAAGGGGGGGGACACCTACGAGCAGTACTTC
few	TRBV5-1	TRBD2	TRBJ2-2	CASSPKVGTSGANTGELFF	TGCGCCAGCAGTCCGAAAGTGGGGACTAGCGGGGCGAACACCGGGGAGCTGTTTTTT
NA	TRBV6-1	NA	TRBJ1-6	CASRGDSDSPLHF	TGTGCCAGCAGAGGGGACTCTGATTCACCCCTCCACTTT
many	TRBV3-1	TRBD2	TRBJ2-7	CASSQTLGLAGGPYEQYF	TGTGCCAGCAGCCAAACCCTGGGACTAGCGGGAGGGCCGTACGAGCAGTACTTC
NA	TRBV27	TRBD2	TRBJ2-7	CASFPGTSGTVQYF	TGTGCCAGCTTCCCCGGGACTAGCGGGACGGTGCAGTACTTC
NA	TRBV24-1	NA	TRBJ2-3	CATSDVDSTDTQYF	TGTGCCACCAGTGATGTGGACAGCACAGATACGCAGTATTTT
NA	TRBV5-1	TRBD2	TRBJ2-1	CASSFGTRPNEQFF	TGCGCCAGCAGCTTCGGGACTAGACCCAATGAGCAGTTCTTC
few	TRBV24-1	NA	TRBJ2-1	CATSSIGIGGSYNEQFF	TGTGCCACCTCAAGTATTGGGATCGGCGGATCCTACAATGAGCAGTTCTTC
many	TRBV4-2	NA	TRBJ1-1	CASSPPGQDTEAFF	TGTGCCAGCAGCCCTCCAGGTCAGGACACTGAAGCTTTCTTT
few	TRBV6-1	TRBD1	TRBJ2-5	CASSPNRGQYQETQYF	TGTGCCAGCAGCCCGAATAGGGGACAGTACCAAGAGACCCAGTACTTC
few	TRBV5-6	NA	TRBJ1-1	CASSIDWDTEAFF	TGTGCCAGCAGCATCGACTGGGACACTGAAGCTTTCTTT
many	TRBV14	NA	TRBJ1-2	CASSQAGGPRNGYTF	TGTGCCAGCAGCCAAGCCGGGGGGCCAAGAAATGGCTACACCTTC
NA	TRBV20-1	TRBD2	TRBJ2-1	CSADLLAGRGNEQFF	TGCAGTGCGGACCTCTTAGCGGGGAGGGGCAATGAGCAGTTCTTC
many	TRBV7-6	TRBD2	TRBJ2-1	CASSQLAGGGNEQFF	TGTGCCAGCAGCCAACTAGCGGGAGGGGGGAATGAGCAGTTCTTC
many	TRBV20-1	NA	TRBJ1-4	CSARGREARGEKLFF	TGCAGTGCTCGAGGTCGGGAGGCGAGGGGTGAAAAACTGTTTTTT
few	TRBV27	NA	TRBJ1-2	CASSPEPQGYYGYTF	TGTGCCAGCAGTCCCGAGCCACAAGGGTACTATGGCTACACCTTC
NA	TRBV7-8	TRBD1	TRBJ2-1	CASSPTGTGFYNEQFF	TGTGCCAGCAGCCCAACCGGGACAGGGTTCTACAATGAGCAGTTCTTC
few	TRBV10-3	NA	TRBJ2-5	CAISRAQGQETQYF	TGTGCCATCTCGCGGGCCCAAGGGCAAGAGACCCAGTACTTC
NA	TRBV5-1	NA	TRBJ2-6	CASKLGAAGANVLTF	TGCGCCAGCAAACTGGGTGCAGCTGGGGCCAACGTCCTGACTTTC
NA	TRBV29-1	NA	TRBJ2-1	CSVVMLDRVTSGHNEQFF	TGCAGCGTTGTTATGCTGGACAGGGTGACTAGCGGACACAATGAGCAGTTCTTC
NA	TRBV2	TRBD1	TRBJ2-2	CASTGDRANTGELFF	TGTGCCAGCACCGGAGACAGGGCGAACACCGGGGAGCTGTTTTTT